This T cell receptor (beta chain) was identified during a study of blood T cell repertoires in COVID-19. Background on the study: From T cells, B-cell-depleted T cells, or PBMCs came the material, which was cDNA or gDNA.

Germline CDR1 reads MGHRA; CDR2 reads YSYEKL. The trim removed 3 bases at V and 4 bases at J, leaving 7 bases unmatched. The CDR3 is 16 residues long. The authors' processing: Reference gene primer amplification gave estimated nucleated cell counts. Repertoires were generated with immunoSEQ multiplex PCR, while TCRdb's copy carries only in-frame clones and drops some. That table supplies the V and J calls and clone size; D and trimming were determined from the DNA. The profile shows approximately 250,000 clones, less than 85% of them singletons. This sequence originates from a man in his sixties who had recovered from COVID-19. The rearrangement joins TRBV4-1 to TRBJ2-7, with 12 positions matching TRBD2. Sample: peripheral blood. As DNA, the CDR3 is TGCGCCAGCAGCCAGAACCTAGCGGGAGGGAAATACGAGCAGTACTTC. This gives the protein CASSQNLAGGKYEQYF.